This TCR beta chain stems from a study of glioma-infiltrating T cells after dendritic cell vaccination. Looking at the study overall: Dendritic cell vaccination trial patients had either newly diagnosed or recurrent glioblastoma.

Data came from immunoSEQ multiplex PCR; TCRdb stores just in-frame clones and leaves some out. This sample has about 82,000 clones; about 90% occur once, and the top ten carry 3% to 4%. Study-level points and caveats: Survival was not directly related to TCR clonality in these patients.

Germline CDR1 reads SGDLS; CDR2 reads YYNGEE. The CDR3 runs 20 residues. With 4 bases clipped from V and 0 bases from J, the junction kept 18 bases outside the gene matches. With respect to this clone: Its antigen remains unknown.

The sequencing used blood, collected before dendritic cell vaccination. The receptor comes from a human donor with glioblastoma. This sequence joins TRBV9 and TRBJ2-3, with 9 bases aligning to TRBD2. This CDR3 is CASSQTGLAGAFTSTDTQYF. The CDR3 DNA reads as TGTGCCAGCAGCCAAACGGGATTAGCGGGAGCCTTTACTAGCACAGATACGCAGTATTTT.